Below are 24 T cell receptor beta chains sequenced from a single sample in a study of T cells in Graves' hyperthyroidism and ophthalmopathy. RNA transcripts were the template for amplifying TCR beta CDR3 regions. Researchers ran a first-round RT-PCR on the TCR CDR3 using the HTBI primer set. TCRdb re-analysed the multiplex PCR reads in MiXCR, keeping a single row per CDR3 protein. Here the sample spans approximately 420,000 distinct CDR3 sequences, more than 12% being singletons. The material sequenced was blood. The receptors shown here come from a woman in her 30s with Graves' hyperthyroidism.

This clonotype has just a few counts. The gene calls are TRBV27 and TRBJ2-7; D is perhaps TRBD1 (6 bases). The length of the CDR3 is 16 residues. CDR1 MNHEY and CDR2 SMNVEV come from the germline V gene (reference sequence). Trimming removed 0 bases at V and 5 bases at J, with 17 bases between. This CDR3 reads CASSLSSSGTTHEQYF. CDR3 nucleotides: TGTGCCAGCAGTTTATCATCCTCCGGGACAACCCACGAGCAGTACTTC.

This clonotype has ten or more counts. The chain is built from TRBV3-1 and TRBJ2-3; 13 bases agree with TRBD2. Germline assignment: CDR1 LGHDT and CDR2 YNNKEL (reference sequence). J gave up 4 bases and V 2 bases, and 9 bases lay outside the gene matches. The CDR3 length is 18 residues. The CDR3 coding sequence is TGTGCCAGCAGCCAACTGAGGACTAGCGGGAGTAGGGCAGATACGCAGTATTTT. It is translated as CASSQLRTSGSRADTQYF.

The chain carries TRBV28 and TRBJ1-5; D gene unclear. Trimming stripped 3 bases from V and 0 bases from J, with 6 bases between. Looked up from germline, CDR1 is MDHEN and CDR2 is SYDVKM. CDR3 length: 14 amino acids. CDR3 nucleotide sequence: TGTGCCAGCAGTTTCCGATATAGCAATCAGCCCCAGCATTTT. As protein: CASSFRYSNQPQHF.

This clonotype was found many times. The chain uses TRBV20-1 and TRBJ1-5; maybe TRBD1 (6 bases). Germline lookup yields CDR1 DFQATT and CDR2 SNEGSKA (reference sequence). This CDR3 contains 17 residues. V lost 0 bases and J 0 bases, leaving 15 bases between the germline ends. This CDR3 is CSARDGTGFYSNQPQHF. CDR3 DNA: TGCAGTGCTAGAGATGGAACAGGGTTCTATAGCAATCAGCCCCAGCATTTT.

This clonotype came up many times. The chain links TRBV3-1 to TRBJ2-5; 13 bases fit TRBD2. Trimming cost V 3 bases and J 4 bases; bases outside gene matches: 5. The length of the CDR3 is 16 residues. Germline V gene sequence: CDR1 LGHDT, CDR2 YNNKEL (reference sequence). This CDR3 reads CASSHGLAGDVETQYF. For the CDR3, the DNA is TGTGCCAGCAGCCACGGACTAGCGGGAGATGTAGAGACCCAGTACTTC.

The sample holds many counts of this clonotype. The rearrangement links TRBV20-1 to TRBJ1-5; D is unresolved. Trimming shortened V by 1 base and J by 4 bases, and 8 bases separated the two germline ends. Germline CDR1 reads DFQATT; CDR2 reads SNEGSKA (reference sequence). The CDR3 consists of 13 residues. CDR3 loop: CSARGGSNQPQHF. The CDR3 nucleotides are TGCAGTGCTAGAGGCGGTAGTAATCAGCCCCAGCATTTT.

This clonotype was counted many times. This chain links TRBV20-1 with TRBJ1-1, with 10 nucleotides matching TRBD1. Trimming took 3 bases from V and 10 from J; bases not matched to a gene: 8. The CDR3 is 13 amino acids. Germline V gives CDR1 DFQATT, CDR2 SNEGSKA (reference sequence). The CDR3 is CSASGDRGLGAFF. The CDR3 nucleotides read TGCAGTGCTAGCGGCGACAGGGGGCTAGGAGCTTTCTTT.

This clonotype occurred a few times. The chain recombines TRBV20-1 with TRBJ1-5, with D perhaps matching TRBD1 (6 bases). CDR1 and CDR2 from the germline V gene are DFQATT and SNEGSKA (reference sequence). CDR3 length: 15 residues. Trimming left V 0 bases short and J 6 bases short, with 15 bases between. In nucleotides, the CDR3 is TGCAGTGCTAGAGATGATGACCAGGGGAGTCAGCCCCAGCATTTT. Translated, it gives CSARDDDQGSQPQHF.

The chain recombines TRBV12-3 or TRBV12-4 with TRBJ2-7, with D unresolved. The V end was cut by 6 bases, the J end by 0 bases, with 18 bases between. The CDR3 loop spans 16 amino acids. CDR3 bases: TGTGCCAGCAGCCATCATGGGGTCCATAGCTCCTACGAGCAGTACTTC. Its translation is CASSHHGVHSSYEQYF.

The J gene is TRBJ2-7, the V gene TRBV7-9; TRBD1 matches 8 bases. Trimming at V came to 5 bases and at J to 9 bases, leaving 12 bases not matched to a gene. Germline V gene data show CDR1 as SEHNR and CDR2 as FQNEAQ (reference sequence). The CDR3 has 14 amino acids. Here the CDR3 DNA reads TGTGCCAGCAGCCTGCCCCCGGGACAGGACTCGCAGTACTTC. Translated: CASSLPPGQDSQYF.

There are a few counts of this clonotype. The rearrangement uses TRBV6-1 and TRBJ1-1; 10 bases fit TRBD1. Germline V gene data show CDR1 as MNHNS and CDR2 as SASEGT. The CDR3 has 13 residues. V lost 5 bases and J lost 7; bases outside the gene matches: 4. The chain's CDR3 is CASSRQGAGEAFF. For the CDR3, the DNA is TGTGCCAGCAGTAGACAGGGGGCGGGTGAAGCTTTCTTT.

The genes are TRBV19 and TRBJ2-3, with 8 bases lining up with TRBD2. Germline V lookup: CDR1 LNHDA, CDR2 SQIVND (reference sequence). This CDR3 is built from 13 residues. The V and J ends lost 9 bases and 6 bases, in that order; junction bases with no gene match: 8. This chain's CDR3 is CASGGGSEDTQYF. In DNA form, the CDR3 reads TGTGCCAGCGGGGGGGGGAGCGAGGATACGCAGTATTTT.

This clonotype was seen a handful of times. The gene calls are TRBV7-9 and TRBJ1-4; perhaps TRBD1 as D (6 bases). Germline V lookup: CDR1 SEHNR, CDR2 FQNEAQ (reference sequence). This CDR3 is 16 amino acids long. The V and J ends lost 3 bases and 8 bases respectively, with 19 bases between them. The CDR3 bases are TGTGCCAGCAGCTTCCCAACCGGAGAGGGGGGGGAAAAACTGTTTTTT. This sequence encodes CASSFPTGEGGEKLFF.

A remark on this clonotype: The junction does not match germline at one end; this may be a read error. The rearrangement uses TRBV3-1 and TRBJ1-2, with D perhaps matching TRBD1 (6 bases). The CDR3 loop spans 20 amino acids. Germline V gives CDR1 LGHDT, CDR2 YNNKEL (reference sequence). The CDR3 loop is CASSQVVLWGQHNQGNGYNF. CDR3 DNA: TGTGCCAGCAGCCAAGTTGTCTTGTGGGGACAACACAATCAGGGCAATGGCTACAACTTC. The whole variable domain, filled in from reference TRBV3-1 and TRBJ1-2, reads DTAVSQTPKYLVTQMGNDKSIKCEQNLGHDTMYWYKQDSKKFLKIMFSYNNKELIINETVPNRFSPKSPDKAHLNLHINSLELGDSAVYFCASSQVVLWGQHNQGNGYNFGSGTRLTVV.

V usage is TRBV2 and J usage is TRBJ2-1; D remains ambiguous. Germline V lookup: CDR1 SNHLY, CDR2 FYNNEI. V lost 8 bases and J 12 bases, leaving 11 bases between the germline ends. The CDR3 runs 10 residues. This chain's CDR3 is CASWNERQFF. CDR3 coding DNA: TGTGCCAGCTGGAATGAGAGGCAGTTCTTC.

This CDR3 is CASSLQRDSALNTEAFF. The CDR3 nucleotides are TGTGCCAGCAGTTTGCAACGGGACTCAGCATTGAACACTGAAGCTTTCTTT. The V gene is TRBV12-3 or TRBV12-4, the J gene TRBJ1-1, with a possible D match to TRBD1 (5 bases). The V and J ends lost 3 bases and 0 bases respectively, with 17 bases between them. The CDR3 consists of 17 residues.

The rearrangement uses TRBV5-1 and TRBJ2-2; D call uncertain. Germline CDR1 and CDR2: SGHRS and YFSETQ. Trimming stripped 0 bases from V and 0 bases from J, with 6 bases between. The CDR3 is 15 residues long. This chain's CDR3 is CASSLGNPNTGELFF. The CDR3 region has the DNA TGCGCCAGCAGCTTGGGGAACCCGAACACCGGGGAGCTGTTTTTT.

In the case of this clonotype: A single base separates this from a much larger clone, so it may be a read error. The rearrangement uses TRBV20-1 and TRBJ1-5; D not certain. Between the trimmed V and J ends, which lost 5 bases and 4 bases, there was a span of 9 bases. This CDR3 is built from 12 residues. Germline assignment: CDR1 DFQATT and CDR2 SNEGSKA (reference sequence). Written as DNA, the CDR3 is TGCAGTGCTGGACGGAGGAATCAGCCCCAGCATTTT. It codes for CSAGRRNQPQHF.

This clonotype has ten or more counts. The chain couples TRBV6-1 to TRBJ2-5, with D perhaps given as TRBD1 or TRBD2 (5 bases each). Deletions cut 5 bases from V and 5 bases from J, with 21 bases between. The CDR3 runs to 16 residues. Germline lookup yields CDR1 MNHNS and CDR2 SASEGT. The CDR3 region has the DNA TGTGCCAGCAGTTACCTCACTAAGGGGCCGGGGGAGACCCAGTACTTC. Amino acids: CASSYLTKGPGETQYF.

This sequence joins TRBV3-1 and TRBJ2-7; TRBD2 matches 10 bases. The assigned J gene may be wrong: the sequence end matches TRBJ2-1 better. Germline CDR1 reads LGHDT; CDR2 reads YNNKEL (reference sequence). The CDR3 loop spans 18 amino acids. CDR3 DNA: TGTGCCAGCAGCCAAGGAGGTACTAGCGGGACCTGGAGGGGTGGGCAGTTCTTC. It is translated as CASSQGGTSGTWRGGQFF.

V usage is TRBV13 and J usage is TRBJ1-2; D is uncertain. This CDR3 is 14 amino acids long. Germline CDR1 is PRHDT and CDR2 is FYEKMQ (reference sequence). V was clipped by 4 bases and J by 8 bases, with 17 bases between them. In DNA form, the CDR3 reads TGTGCCAGCAGCTCCACGGTCCGTAGATGGGGCTACACCTTC. This codes for CASSSTVRRWGYTF.

The chain joins TRBV7-9 to TRBJ2-5; no definite D call. V lost 5 bases, J lost 4 bases, and 11 bases lay in between. CDR1 is SEHNR and CDR2 is FQNEAQ in the germline V gene (reference sequence). This CDR3 comprises 13 residues. The CDR3 reads CASSQDGGETQYF. The CDR3 DNA follows: TGTGCCAGCAGCCAAGATGGTGGAGAGACCCAGTACTTC.

The chain has TRBV6-1 and TRBJ2-7; TRBD1 matches at 8 bases. The CDR3 contains 15 residues. From germline, CDR1 is MNHNS and CDR2 SASEGT. V trimming: 5 bases; J trimming: 5 bases; junction bases outside the gene matches: 11. The CDR3 spells CASSSGQVPGDEQYF. CDR3 in DNA: TGTGCCAGCAGTTCGGGACAGGTGCCCGGGGACGAGCAGTACTTC.

This clonotype was seen at least ten times. CDR3 sequence reads: CASSESRGPSPLHF. As DNA, the CDR3 is TGTGCCAGCAGTGAAAGCAGGGGGCCTTCACCCCTCCACTTT. This chain uses TRBV6-1 with TRBJ1-6; 8 nucleotides agree with TRBD1. The CDR3 has 14 residues. The germline V gene has CDR1 MNHNS and CDR2 SASEGT. V was clipped by 2 bases and J by 9 bases; unmatched bases: 3.